This record looks at one T cell receptor beta chain sequence and its context. What it binds is not known. The table came from immunoSEQ multiplex PCR; TCRdb's copy has only in-frame clones and leaves some out. Seen here are some 35,000 clones, 79% observed once, and the top ten hold approximately 5%. The sample is drawn from a study of memory CD4+ T cells and cytomegalovirus serostatus. Study-level results: Each of approximately 70 CMV-associated TCRbeta sequences occurred in one to five individuals. A US-trained random forest predicted CMV serostatus with median AUC roughly 0.91.

The sort gate was single viable CD3+CD4+CD8-CD45RO+ cells for memory CD4+ T cells. Positive selection with CD4 microbeads enriched total CD4+ T cells. This clonotype originated in an adult in good health and CMV-seropositive. Sequencing used memory CD4+ T cells from blood.

CDR3 coding DNA: TGTGCCAGCAGCTTAATGTGGGGCAGGGGCGAGTACGAGCAGTACTTC. It yields the protein CASSLMWGRGEYEQYF. This sequence joins TRBV7-2 and TRBJ2-7, with TRBD1 as a possible D gene (6 bases). Germline-derived CDR1 and CDR2 are SGHTA and FQGNSA. V lost 2 bases to trimming and J lost 4 bases, with 18 bases between them. CDR3 length: 16 amino acids.